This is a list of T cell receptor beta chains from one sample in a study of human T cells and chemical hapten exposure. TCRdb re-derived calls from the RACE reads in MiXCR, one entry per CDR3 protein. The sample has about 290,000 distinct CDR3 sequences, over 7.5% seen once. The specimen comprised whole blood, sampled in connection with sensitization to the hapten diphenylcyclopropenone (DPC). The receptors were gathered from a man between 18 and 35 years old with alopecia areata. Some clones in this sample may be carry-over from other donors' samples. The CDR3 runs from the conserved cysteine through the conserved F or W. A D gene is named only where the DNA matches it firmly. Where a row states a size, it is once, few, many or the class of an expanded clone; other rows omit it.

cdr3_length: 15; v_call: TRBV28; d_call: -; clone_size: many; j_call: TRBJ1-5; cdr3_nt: TGTGCCAGCAGTTTATTGGGACTTAGCAATCAGCCCCAGCATTTT; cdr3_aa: CASSLLGLSNQPQHF
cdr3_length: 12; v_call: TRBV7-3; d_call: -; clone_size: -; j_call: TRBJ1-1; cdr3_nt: TGTGCCAGCAGCCCCCGATTCACTGAAGCTTTCTTT; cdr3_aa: CASSPRFTEAFF
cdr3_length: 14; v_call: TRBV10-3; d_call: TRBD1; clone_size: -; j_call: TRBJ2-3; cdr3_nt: TGTGCCACCCGGGACAGGGTCGGCACAGATACGCAGTATTTT; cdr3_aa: CATRDRVGTDTQYF
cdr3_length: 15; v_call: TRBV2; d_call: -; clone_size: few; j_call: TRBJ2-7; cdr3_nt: TGTGCCAGCAGTGCCCATTGGACAGCCTCCTACGAGCAGTACTTC; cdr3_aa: CASSAHWTASYEQYF
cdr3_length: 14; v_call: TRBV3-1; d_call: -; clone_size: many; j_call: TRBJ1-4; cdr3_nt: TGTGCCAGCAGCCCACAGGGAATGCGGGAAAAACTGTTTTTT; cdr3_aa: CASSPQGMREKLFF
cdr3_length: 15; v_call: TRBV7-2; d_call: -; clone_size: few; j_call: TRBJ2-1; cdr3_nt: TGTGCCAGCAGCTTGTCTTCAGCCTCCTACAATGAGCAGTTCTTC; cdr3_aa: CASSLSSASYNEQFF
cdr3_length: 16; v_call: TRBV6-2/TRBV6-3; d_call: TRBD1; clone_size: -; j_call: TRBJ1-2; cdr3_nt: TGTGCCAGCAGTTACTCTTTCGACAGGGCGGACTATGGCTACACCTTC; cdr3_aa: CASSYSFDRADYGYTF
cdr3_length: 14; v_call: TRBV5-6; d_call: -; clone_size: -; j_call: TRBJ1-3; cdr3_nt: TGTGCCAGCAGCTTCACCTCAAGAGGAAACACCATATATTTT; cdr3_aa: CASSFTSRGNTIYF
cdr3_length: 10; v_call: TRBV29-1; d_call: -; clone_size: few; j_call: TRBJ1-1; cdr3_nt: TGCAGCGGGGGGGAGACAGAAGCTTTCTTT; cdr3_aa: CSGGETEAFF
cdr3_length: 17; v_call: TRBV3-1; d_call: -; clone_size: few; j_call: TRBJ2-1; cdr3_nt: TGTGCCAGCAGCCAAGATACCGGAATTGGGGTCTACAATGAGCAGTTCTTC; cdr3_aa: CASSQDTGIGVYNEQFF
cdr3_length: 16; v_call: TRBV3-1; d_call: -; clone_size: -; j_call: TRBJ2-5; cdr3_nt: TGTGCCAGCAGCCAGGGCGGGACCGTCAACCCAGAGACCCAGTACTTC; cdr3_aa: CASSQGGTVNPETQYF
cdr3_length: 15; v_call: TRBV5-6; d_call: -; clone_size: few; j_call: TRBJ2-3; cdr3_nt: TGTGCCAGCAGCTTGGTTCCCGGACGCACAGATACGCAGTATTTT; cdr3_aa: CASSLVPGRTDTQYF
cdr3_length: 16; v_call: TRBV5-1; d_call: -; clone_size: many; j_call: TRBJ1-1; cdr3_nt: TGCGCCAGCAGCTTGGGATACAGGGACATGAACACTGAAGCTTTCTTT; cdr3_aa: CASSLGYRDMNTEAFF
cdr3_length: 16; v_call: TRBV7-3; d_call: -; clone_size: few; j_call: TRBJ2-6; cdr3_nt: TGTGCCAGCAGCTTAGCCGGGAGCTCTGGGGCCAACGTCCTGACTTTC; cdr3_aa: CASSLAGSSGANVLTF
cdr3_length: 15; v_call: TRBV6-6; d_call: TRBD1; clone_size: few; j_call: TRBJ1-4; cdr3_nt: TGTGCCAGCAGATTACAGGGGGCGGGGTACGAAAAACTGTTTTTT; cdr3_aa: CASRLQGAGYEKLFF
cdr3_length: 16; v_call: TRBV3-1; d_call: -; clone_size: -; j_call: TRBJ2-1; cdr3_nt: TGTGCCAGCAGCGGATCAGCCGGGACAAGTTACAATGAGCAGTTCTTC; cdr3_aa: CASSGSAGTSYNEQFF
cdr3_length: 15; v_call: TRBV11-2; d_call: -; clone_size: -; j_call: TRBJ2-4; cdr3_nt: TGTGCCAGCAGCTTAATTGGGCGGGGCAAAAACATTCAGTACTTC; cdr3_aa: CASSLIGRGKNIQYF
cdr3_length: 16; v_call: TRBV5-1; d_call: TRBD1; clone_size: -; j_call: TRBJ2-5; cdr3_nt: TGCGCCAGCAGTTCCGGACAGGCCAGGATGGAAGAGACCCAGTACTTC; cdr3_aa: CASSSGQARMEETQYF
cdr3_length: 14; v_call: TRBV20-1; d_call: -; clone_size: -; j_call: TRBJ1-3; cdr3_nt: TGCAGTGCAAACTCTGACAGCTCTGGAAACACCATATATTTT; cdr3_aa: CSANSDSSGNTIYF
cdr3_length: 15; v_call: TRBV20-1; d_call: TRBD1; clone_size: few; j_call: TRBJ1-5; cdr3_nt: TGCAGTGCTAATCCCCCCGGGACAGGTGGTCAGCCCCAGCATTTT; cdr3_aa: CSANPPGTGGQPQHF
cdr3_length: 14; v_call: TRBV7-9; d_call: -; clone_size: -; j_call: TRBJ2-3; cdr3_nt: TGTGCCAGCAGCTTATCGCCTAGCACAGATACGCAGTATTTT; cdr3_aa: CASSLSPSTDTQYF
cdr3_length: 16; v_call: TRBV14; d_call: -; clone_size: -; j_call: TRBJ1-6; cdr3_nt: TGTGCCAGCAGCCAAGATTTTGGGGTCGGTAATTCACCCCTCCACTTT; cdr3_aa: CASSQDFGVGNSPLHF
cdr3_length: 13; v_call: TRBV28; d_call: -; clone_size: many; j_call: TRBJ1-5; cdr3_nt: TGTGCCAGCAGTTTAAGGAGTATTCAGCCCCAGCATTTT; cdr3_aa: CASSLRSIQPQHF
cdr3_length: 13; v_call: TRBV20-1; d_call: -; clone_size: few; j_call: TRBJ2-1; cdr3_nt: TGCAGTGCTAGCGGGGGCACCTACAATGAGCAGTTCTTC; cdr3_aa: CSASGGTYNEQFF
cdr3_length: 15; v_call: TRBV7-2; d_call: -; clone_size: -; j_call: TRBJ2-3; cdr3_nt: TGTGCCAGCAGCTTATCCGGAACCCGGGGGGATACGCAGTATTTT; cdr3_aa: CASSLSGTRGDTQYF
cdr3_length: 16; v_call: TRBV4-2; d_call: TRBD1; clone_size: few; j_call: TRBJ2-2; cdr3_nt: TGTGCCAGCAGCCAAGACCCAGGGGGCTATTCCGGGGAGCTGTTTTTT; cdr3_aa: CASSQDPGGYSGELFF
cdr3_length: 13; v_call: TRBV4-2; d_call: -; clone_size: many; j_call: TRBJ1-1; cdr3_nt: TGTGCCAGCAGCCAAGATGCGGGGCTTGAAGCTTTCTTT; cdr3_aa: CASSQDAGLEAFF
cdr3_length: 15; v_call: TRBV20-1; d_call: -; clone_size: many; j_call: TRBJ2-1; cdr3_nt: TGCAGTGCTCGCCAGCTGGGACATCCTGGGGGTGAGCAGTTCTTC; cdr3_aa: CSARQLGHPGGEQFF
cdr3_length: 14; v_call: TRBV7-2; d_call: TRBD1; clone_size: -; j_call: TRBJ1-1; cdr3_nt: TGTGCCAGCAGCCGGGACAGGGGGCGTACTGAAGCTTTCTTT; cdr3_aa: CASSRDRGRTEAFF
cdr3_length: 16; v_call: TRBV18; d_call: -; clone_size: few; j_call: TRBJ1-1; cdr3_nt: TGTGCCAGCTCACCACGTATCCGTGAAGTTAACACTGAAGCTTTCTTT; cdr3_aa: CASSPRIREVNTEAFF
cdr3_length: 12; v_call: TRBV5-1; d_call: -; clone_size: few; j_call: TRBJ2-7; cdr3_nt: TGCGCCAGCAGCTTGGCCGTAGGTGAGCAGTACTTC; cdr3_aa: CASSLAVGEQYF
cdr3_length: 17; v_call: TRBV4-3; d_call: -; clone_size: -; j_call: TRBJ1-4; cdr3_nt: TGCGCCAGCAGCCAAGATATAGGGGCATCGACTAATGAAAAACTGTTTTTT; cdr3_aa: CASSQDIGASTNEKLFF